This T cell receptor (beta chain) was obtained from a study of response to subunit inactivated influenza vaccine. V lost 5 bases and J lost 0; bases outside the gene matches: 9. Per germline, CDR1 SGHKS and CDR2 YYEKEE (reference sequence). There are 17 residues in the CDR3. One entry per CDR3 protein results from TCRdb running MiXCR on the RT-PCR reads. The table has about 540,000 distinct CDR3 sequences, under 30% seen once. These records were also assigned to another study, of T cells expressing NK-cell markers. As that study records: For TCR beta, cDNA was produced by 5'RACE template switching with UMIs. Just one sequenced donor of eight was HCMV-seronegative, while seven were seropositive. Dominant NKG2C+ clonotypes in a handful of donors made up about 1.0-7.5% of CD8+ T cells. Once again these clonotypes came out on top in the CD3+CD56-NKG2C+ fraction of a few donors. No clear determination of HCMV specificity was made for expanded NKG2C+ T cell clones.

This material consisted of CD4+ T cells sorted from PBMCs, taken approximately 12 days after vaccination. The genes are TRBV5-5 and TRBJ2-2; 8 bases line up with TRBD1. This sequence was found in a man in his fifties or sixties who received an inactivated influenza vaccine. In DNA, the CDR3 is TGTGCCAGCAGGTACGACAGGGGCCAAACGAACACCGGGGAGCTGTTTTTT. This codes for CASRYDRGQTNTGELFF.